Listed here are 6 T cell receptor beta chains from one sample, sequenced in a study of blood T cells in healthy people across ages. The second PCR ran about 6 to 12 cycles with a sample-barcoded 5' primer and J-beta primers. One entry per CDR3 protein, called by TCRdb with MiXCR from the 5' RACE reads. The sample carries around 1.5 million distinct CDR3 sequences, roughly 32% recorded once. Specimen: blood. These receptors originate from a woman between 25 and 40 years old in good health.

The rearrangement uses TRBV20-1 and TRBJ2-1, with TRBD2 matching 7 bases. V lost 6 bases, J lost 4 bases, and 15 bases stayed unmatched. The CDR3 length is 16 residues. Germline values: CDR1 DFQATT, CDR2 SNEGSKA (reference sequence). CDR3 protein: CSAILGGSELYNEQFF. CDR3 nucleotides: TGCAGTGCCATTCTAGGCGGGAGTGAACTTTACAATGAGCAGTTCTTC.

As for this clonotype: This may stem from a read error, because a much larger clone lies one nucleotide away. The chain uses TRBV20-1 and TRBJ2-4; 8 bases are shared with TRBD2. CDR1 and CDR2 (germline): DFQATT, SNEGSKA (reference sequence). J gave up 8 bases and V 3 bases, and 24 bases lay outside the gene matches. The CDR3 runs 19 residues. CDR3 in amino acids: CSARGIGLGREAYLDIQYF. CDR3 DNA: TGCAGTGCTAGGGGTATAGGTTTAGGGCGGGAGGCATATTTAGACATTCAGTACTTC.

This clonotype was seen ten or more times. The chain carries TRBV20-1 and TRBJ2-7, with TRBD2 matching over 7 bases. With 0 bases clipped from V and 0 bases from J, the junction kept 5 bases outside the gene matches. Germline-derived CDR1 and CDR2 are DFQATT and SNEGSKA (reference sequence). This CDR3 is 15 amino acids long. The CDR3 loop reads CSARDRASGSYEQYF. CDR3 sequence (DNA): TGCAGTGCTAGAGATCGTGCTAGCGGCTCCTACGAGCAGTACTTC.

This clonotype has only a few counts. The chain joins TRBV20-1 to TRBJ2-1; 7 nucleotides line up with TRBD2. The germline gives CDR1 DFQATT, CDR2 SNEGSKA (reference sequence). This CDR3 contains 13 residues. With V trimmed by 6 bases and J by 0 bases, 2 bases remained unmatched. CDR3 loop: CSAERDSYNEQFF. The CDR3 DNA reads TGCAGTGCGGAGCGGGACTCCTACAATGAGCAGTTCTTC.

This clonotype was detected a few times. A much larger clone lies one base from this, so it may be a read error. The gene calls are TRBV20-1 and TRBJ1-5; 9 bases map to TRBD1. This CDR3 contains 14 residues. Germline trimming cut 6 bases from V and 2 bases from J; bases unmatched to any gene: 5. CDR1 is DFQATT and CDR2 is SNEGSKA in the germline V gene (reference sequence). CDR3 sequence reads: CSAPRQGGNQPQHF. The CDR3 bases are TGCAGTGCCCCACGACAGGGGGGCAATCAGCCCCAGCATTTT.

The V gene is TRBV5-1, the J gene TRBJ2-5; 9 nucleotides match TRBD1. The CDR3 totals 15 residues. From germline, CDR1 is SGHRS and CDR2 YFSETQ. Trimming cost V 4 bases and J 9 bases; bases outside gene matches: 13. CDR3 DNA sequence: TGCGCCAGCAGCGTATCCCCGGGACAGGGTTTTCCCCAGTACTTC. It is translated as CASSVSPGQGFPQYF.